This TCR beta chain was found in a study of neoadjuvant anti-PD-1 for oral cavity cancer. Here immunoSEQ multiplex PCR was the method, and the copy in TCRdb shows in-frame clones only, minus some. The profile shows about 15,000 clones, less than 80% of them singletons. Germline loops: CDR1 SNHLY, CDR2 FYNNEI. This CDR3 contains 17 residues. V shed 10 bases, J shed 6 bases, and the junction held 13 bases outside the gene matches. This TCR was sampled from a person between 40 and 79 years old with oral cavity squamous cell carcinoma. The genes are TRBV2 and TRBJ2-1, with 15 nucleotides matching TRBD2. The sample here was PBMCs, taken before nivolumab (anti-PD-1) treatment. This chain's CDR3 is CAIPSGLAGGTFNEQFF. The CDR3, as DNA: TGTGCCATTCCCTCGGGACTAGCGGGAGGAACCTTCAATGAGCAGTTCTTC.